The rows below give T cell receptor beta chains drawn from one sample of a study of STAT3 mutations in large granular lymphocyte leukemia. The data were produced by immunoSEQ multiplex PCR, yet TCRdb's version contains in-frame clones alone and is incomplete. This sample has around 4,500 clones, with about four fifths found just once. Sequencing was carried out using peripheral blood mononuclear cells. The receptors were sampled from a man aged 35-49 years with T-cell large granular lymphocyte leukemia. Some clones in this sample may be carry-over from other donors' samples. The CDR3 runs from the conserved cysteine through the conserved F or W. D genes are given only for firm matches. The size field is filled for only some rows; it gives once, few, many or a size class.

clone size: .; J gene: TRBJ2-5; D gene: .; V gene: TRBV5-5; CDR3 DNA: TGTGCCAGCAGCTTGGAAGGGAATGAGGCGATTGGGGAGACCCAGTACTTC; CDR3 protein: CASSLEGNEAIGETQYF
clone size: .; J gene: TRBJ1-2; D gene: .; V gene: TRBV7-9; CDR3 DNA: TGTGCCAGCAGCTTTGGCCTTGAGTATGGCTACACCTTC; CDR3 protein: CASSFGLEYGYTF
clone size: .; J gene: TRBJ1-4; D gene: .; V gene: TRBV7-8; CDR3 DNA: TGTGCCAGCAGCTCCCCGGGGGGTAATGAAAAACTGTTTTTT; CDR3 protein: CASSSPGGNEKLFF
clone size: .; J gene: TRBJ2-7; D gene: TRBD2; V gene: TRBV7-2; CDR3 DNA: TGTGCCAGCAGCTCCGAGACTCTAGCGGGGGTGGCCTACGAGCAGTACTTC; CDR3 protein: CASSSETLAGVAYEQYF
clone size: few; J gene: TRBJ1-2; D gene: .; V gene: TRBV30; CDR3 DNA: TGTGCCTGGAGTGCGTCAGTCTATGGCTACACCTTC; CDR3 protein: CAWSASVYGYTF
clone size: .; J gene: TRBJ1-2; D gene: .; V gene: TRBV29-1; CDR3 DNA: TGCAGCGTTGACTCCGGATACTATGGCTACACCTTC; CDR3 protein: CSVDSGYYGYTF
clone size: .; J gene: TRBJ2-7; D gene: .; V gene: TRBV18; CDR3 DNA: TGTGCCAGCTCACCGGACCTGACTGGCTACGAGCAGTACTTC; CDR3 protein: CASSPDLTGYEQYF
clone size: .; J gene: TRBJ2-3; D gene: TRBD1; V gene: TRBV7-9; CDR3 DNA: TGTGCCAGCAGCTTGGACAGGGGCACAGATACGCAGTATTTT; CDR3 protein: CASSLDRGTDTQYF
clone size: .; J gene: TRBJ1-1; D gene: .; V gene: TRBV7-8; CDR3 DNA: TGTGCCAGCACCCCGGACAGAGTGAACACTGAAGCTTTCTTT; CDR3 protein: CASTPDRVNTEAFF
clone size: .; J gene: TRBJ2-7; D gene: .; V gene: TRBV5-4; CDR3 DNA: TGTGCCAGCAGCCCGCCGGGCCAGGGATATGAGCAGTACTTC; CDR3 protein: CASSPPGQGYEQYF
clone size: medium-sized; J gene: TRBJ2-5; D gene: .; V gene: TRBV5-8; CDR3 DNA: TGTGCCAGCAGCTCGAGGGGGGGCGAAGAGACCCAGTACTTC; CDR3 protein: CASSSRGGEETQYF
clone size: once; J gene: TRBJ1-5; D gene: .; V gene: TRBV5-1; CDR3 DNA: TGCGCCAGCAGCTTGGCGGGTAATCAGCCCCAGCATTTT; CDR3 protein: CASSLAGNQPQHF
clone size: .; J gene: TRBJ2-7; D gene: .; V gene: TRBV6-1; CDR3 DNA: TGTGCCAGCAGTGAATTTATAGGGTTCTACGAGCAGTACTTC; CDR3 protein: CASSEFIGFYEQYF
clone size: .; J gene: TRBJ1-4; D gene: .; V gene: TRBV18; CDR3 DNA: TGTGCCAGCTCACCGGAAGATGACCCAGAGGGAAAACTGTTTTTT; CDR3 protein: CASSPEDDPEGKLFF
clone size: .; J gene: TRBJ1-2; D gene: .; V gene: TRBV28; CDR3 DNA: TGTGCCAGCAGTTCCCCCGACATACCCTATGGCTACACCTTC; CDR3 protein: CASSSPDIPYGYTF
clone size: .; J gene: TRBJ1-2; D gene: .; V gene: TRBV18; CDR3 DNA: TGTGCCAGCTCACGCTCTACAGGCCTGGGTGGCTACACCTTC; CDR3 protein: CASSRSTGLGGYTF
clone size: .; J gene: TRBJ2-7; D gene: .; V gene: TRBV5-6; CDR3 DNA: TGTGCCAGCAGCTTGGGCGACAGTCGGTTCTACGAGCAGTACTTC; CDR3 protein: CASSLGDSRFYEQYF
clone size: .; J gene: TRBJ2-2; D gene: TRBD2; V gene: TRBV5-1; CDR3 DNA: TGCGCCAGCAGAACCACTGGGAGGGGTATATTGACCGGGGAGCTGTTTTTT; CDR3 protein: CASRTTGRGILTGELFF
clone size: .; J gene: TRBJ1-2; D gene: .; V gene: TRBV4-3; CDR3 DNA: TGCGCCAGCAGCCAAGGGGATGGCTACACCTTC; CDR3 protein: CASSQGDGYTF
clone size: .; J gene: TRBJ1-1; D gene: .; V gene: TRBV9; CDR3 DNA: TGTGCCAGCAGCGGTACAGGGACCGAAATGAACACTGAAGCTTTCTTT; CDR3 protein: CASSGTGTEMNTEAFF
clone size: .; J gene: TRBJ2-3; D gene: TRBD2; V gene: TRBV5-1; CDR3 DNA: TGCGCCAGCAGCGGGGGACTAGCGGTTATAGATACGCAGTATTTT; CDR3 protein: CASSGGLAVIDTQYF
clone size: .; J gene: TRBJ1-2; D gene: TRBD1; V gene: TRBV5-5; CDR3 DNA: TGTGCCAGCAGCTTGTCCGGACAGGCCCATATGACTTATGGCTACACCTTC; CDR3 protein: CASSLSGQAHMTYGYTF